A single sample gave rise to the 29 T cell receptor beta chains below, sequenced in a study of blood T cell repertoires in COVID-19. Using immunoSEQ multiplex PCR, the repertoire was profiled, and TCRdb retains in-frame clones only, with some absent. The data contain fewer than 200,000 clones, 88% of them seen just once; the ten biggest clones take up 9% to 10%. Sequencing was done on a sample of PBMCs or T cells enriched from blood (not recorded which). The receptors were sampled from a woman under 30 who had recovered from COVID-19.

The chain couples TRBV4-1 to TRBJ2-7; 7 bases map to TRBD2. Germline V CDR1 and CDR2: MGHRA, YSYEKL. Trimming took 4 bases from V and 3 from J; bases not matched to a gene: 6. There are 14 residues in the CDR3. Here the CDR3 reads CASSPHGEGYEQYF. DNA of the CDR3: TGCGCCAGCAGCCCCCACGGGGAGGGCTACGAGCAGTACTTC.

The V and J genes are TRBV20-1 and TRBJ1-1; 7 bases are a match to TRBD1. After removal of 3 bases from V and 3 bases from J, the junction contained 7 bases not matched to a gene. From germline, CDR1 is DFQATT and CDR2 SNEGSKA (reference sequence). This CDR3 contains 14 residues. The CDR3 here is CSASNRGWDTEAFF. The DNA of the CDR3 is TGCAGTGCTAGTAACAGGGGTTGGGACACTGAAGCTTTCTTT.

The chain joins TRBV20-1 to TRBJ2-1; TRBD2 might be the D (5 bases). CDR1 and CDR2 from the germline V gene are DFQATT and SNEGSKA (reference sequence). The CDR3 extends over 14 amino acids. Trimming cost V 3 bases and J 7 bases, with 16 bases left between them. CDR3 DNA sequence: TGCAGTGCTAGTAAGGGAGTATTTAGTAATGAGCAGTTCTTC. Its translation is CSASKGVFSNEQFF.

J is TRBJ2-2 and V is TRBV3-1 (or the pseudogene TRBV3-2); 11 bases are a match to TRBD1. Trimming at V came to 4 bases and at J to 5 bases, leaving 6 bases not matched to a gene. From germline, CDR1 is LGHDT and CDR2 YNNKEL (reference sequence). This CDR3 has 16 amino acids. CDR3 protein: CASSPDRGLSTGELFF. Written as DNA, the CDR3 is TGTGCCAGCAGCCCGGACAGGGGGCTTTCGACCGGGGAGCTGTTTTTT.

This clone was observed a single time. The chain joins TRBV7-9 to TRBJ2-3; 11 bases align to TRBD2. Germline V gives CDR1 SEHNR, CDR2 FQNEAQ (reference sequence). Losses at the gene ends were 5 bases for V and 2 bases for J; bases not matched to a gene: 3. This CDR3 comprises 15 residues. The CDR3 sequence is CASSLLAGATDTQYF. In DNA, the CDR3 is TGTGCCAGCAGCCTACTAGCGGGGGCCACAGATACGCAGTATTTT. Using reference TRBV7-9 and TRBJ2-3 for the parts outside the CDR3, the full variable domain is DTGVSQNPRHKITKRGQNVTFRCDPISEHNRLYWYRQTLGQGPEFLTYFQNEAQLEKSRLLSDRFSAERPKGSFSTLEIQRTEQGDSAMYLCASSLLAGATDTQYFGPGTRLTVL.

This clone was observed a single time. The rearrangement uses TRBV18 and TRBJ2-7; 9 bases map to TRBD2. The germline gives CDR1 KGHSH, CDR2 LQKENI. CDR3 length: 19 amino acids. After removal of 3 bases from V and 0 bases from J, the junction contained 15 bases not matched to a gene. The CDR3 spells CASSPSPFLAGTVSYEQYF. The CDR3 coding sequence is TGTGCCAGCTCACCTTCTCCGTTCCTAGCGGGAACTGTCTCCTACGAGCAGTACTTC.

The chain has TRBV5-4 and TRBJ2-5, with D perhaps TRBD1 (6 bases). Germline V lookup: CDR1 SGHNT, CDR2 YYREEE (reference sequence). Trimming removed 4 bases at V and 1 base at J, with 8 bases between. The CDR3 sequence is 13 residues long. In DNA form, the CDR3 reads TGTGCCAGCAGCACAGGGAGCCAAGAGACCCAGTACTTC. Encoded protein: CASSTGSQETQYF.

The rearrangement joins TRBV24-1 to TRBJ1-1, with D uncertain. The V gene lost 2 bases and the J gene lost 2 bases, with 8 bases spanning the gap. The CDR3 has 14 amino acids. CDR1 and CDR2 from the germline V gene are KGHDR and SFDVKD. The CDR3 here is CATSDSRGNTEAFF. CDR3 in DNA: TGTGCCACCAGTGATTCCCGGGGAAACACTGAAGCTTTCTTT.

J is TRBJ2-7 and V is TRBV10-3, with 9 bases fitting TRBD1. The germline V gene encodes CDR1 ENHRY and CDR2 SYGVKD. The CDR3 spans 15 residues. V gave up 0 bases and J gave up 3 bases; unmatched junction bases: 3. In DNA form, the CDR3 reads TGTGCCATCAGTGAGTCGGACAGGGGCAACTACGAGCAGTACTTC. This translates into CAISESDRGNYEQYF.

The genes are TRBV27 and TRBJ1-1, with 7 bases fitting TRBD1. The CDR3 has 15 amino acids. CDR1 is MNHEY, CDR2 SMNVEV, per germline (reference sequence). J was trimmed by 4 bases and V by 3 bases; bases with no gene match: 8. In nucleotides, the CDR3 is TGTGCCAGCAGTTTTTTGGACAGGACGGGCACTGAAGCTTTCTTT. It encodes CASSFLDRTGTEAFF.

J is TRBJ1-5 and V is TRBV18, with TRBD1 as a possible D gene (5 bases). Germline CDR1 KGHSH, CDR2 LQKENI. The CDR3 covers 16 residues. Trimming took off 2 bases at V and 0 bases at J, with 11 bases between the two ends. The CDR3 DNA sequence: TGTGCCAGCTCACCATCGCAGGGAAATAGCAATCAGCCCCAGCATTTT. Protein: CASSPSQGNSNQPQHF. Supplemented by reference TRBV18 and TRBJ1-5, the full variable domain reads NAGVMQNPRHLVRRRGQEARLRCSPMKGHSHVYWYRQLPEEGLKFMVYLQKENIIDESGMPKERFSAEFPKEGPSILRIQQVVRGDSAAYFCASSPSQGNSNQPQHFGDGTRLSIL.

The chain has TRBV14 and TRBJ2-1; perhaps TRBD2 as D (6 bases). The V gene lost 1 base and the J gene lost 7 bases, with 17 bases spanning the gap. Germline CDR1 SGHDN, CDR2 FVKESK. The CDR3 sequence is 16 residues long. The chain's CDR3 is CASSQGGGGARNEQFF. The DNA for the CDR3 is TGTGCCAGCAGCCAAGGGGGCGGCGGGGCGCGAAATGAGCAGTTCTTC.

The chain combines TRBV19 with TRBJ2-2; D is perhaps TRBD1 (6 bases). CDR3 size: 16 residues. CDR1 LNHDA and CDR2 SQIVND come from the germline V gene (reference sequence). With 3 bases removed from V and 4 bases from J, the gap between germline ends came to 15 bases. The CDR3 nucleotides are TGTGCCAGTAGTATTTTCAACAGGGTTTCCACCGGGGAGCTGTTTTTT. This codes for CASSIFNRVSTGELFF.

The rearrangement links TRBV19 to TRBJ2-6; 10 nucleotides align to TRBD1. The trim removed 5 bases at V and 15 bases at J, leaving 10 bases unmatched. The CDR3 runs 14 residues. CDR1 is LNHDA, CDR2 SQIVND, per germline (reference sequence). The DNA of the CDR3 is TGTGCCAGTAGTGGCCGGGACAGGGGTCCCGCCCTGACTTTC. Translating gives CASSGRDRGPALTF.

V gene TRBV27 combines with J gene TRBJ2-2; 7 positions agree with TRBD1. J gave up 5 bases and V 6 bases, and 6 bases lay outside the gene matches. The V gene's germline CDR1 is MNHEY and CDR2 SMNVEV (reference sequence). The CDR3 is 14 residues long. The CDR3 spells CASRRQGVTGELFF. The CDR3 DNA is TGTGCCAGCAGAAGACAGGGCGTAACCGGGGAGCTGTTTTTT.

The CDR3, as DNA: TGTGCCATCAGTAGCGGCTCCCTAGCTAACTATGGCTACACCTTC. It codes for CAISSGSLANYGYTF. The V and J genes are TRBV10-3 and TRBJ1-2; no clear D gene. In germline, CDR1 is ENHRY, CDR2 SYGVKD. V was trimmed by 5 bases and J by 0 bases, leaving 13 bases between them. The CDR3 contains 15 residues.

This clone is a singleton in its sample. The chain couples TRBV9 to TRBJ2-1; 11 nucleotides agree with TRBD2. The CDR3 consists of 15 residues. After removal of 3 bases from V and 3 bases from J, the junction contained 2 bases not matched to a gene. Germline V gene data show CDR1 as SGDLS and CDR2 as YYNGEE. This chain's CDR3 is CASSETSGSYNEQFF. The CDR3 DNA follows: TGTGCCAGCAGCGAAACTAGCGGGAGCTACAATGAGCAGTTCTTC.

The V and J genes are TRBV7-9 and TRBJ2-5; D possibly corresponds to TRBD1 (5 bases). This CDR3 comprises 14 residues. The V end was cut by 3 bases, the J end by 1 base, with 9 bases between. CDR1 SEHNR and CDR2 FQNEAQ come from the germline V gene (reference sequence). The CDR3 nucleotides are TGTGCCAGCAGCTTTCAGGGTACCCAAGAGACCCAGTACTTC. Its protein product is CASSFQGTQETQYF.

A remark on this clone: Other DNA sequences in this sample translate to the same CDR3. The chain uses TRBV3-1 (or the pseudogene TRBV3-2) and TRBJ2-2, with no clear D. The CDR3 has 13 amino acids. Trimming took 1 base from V and 6 from J, leaving 6 bases between them. Germline-derived CDR1 and CDR2 are LGHDT and YNNKEL (reference sequence). DNA of the CDR3: TGTGCCAGCAGCCAAGCGCCGGCCGGGGAGCTGTTTTTT. Its translation: CASSQAPAGELFF.

The gene calls are TRBV7-8 and TRBJ1-3; TRBD1 is a possible D gene (6 bases). Trimming cost V 4 bases and J 4 bases, with 17 bases left between them. The CDR3 has 16 residues. Germline CDR1 is SGHVS and CDR2 is FQNEAQ. CDR3 loop: CASSSLPRGQGNTIYF. The CDR3 nucleotides read TGTGCCAGCAGCTCCCTCCCCAGGGGTCAGGGAAACACCATATATTTT. Filled out from reference TRBV7-8 and TRBJ1-3, the complete variable domain reads GAGVSQSPRYKVAKRGQDVALRCDPISGHVSLFWYQQALGQGPEFLTYFQNEAQLDKSGLPSDRFFAERPEGSVSTLKIQRTQQEDSAVYLCASSSLPRGQGNTIYFGEGSWLTVV.

This clone is a singleton in its sample. The chain couples TRBV6-1 to TRBJ1-5, with a weak D call TRBD1 (5 bases). From germline, CDR1 is MNHNS and CDR2 SASEGT. V shed 1 base and J shed 7 bases, with 17 bases lying between them. The CDR3 consists of 16 residues. CDR3 amino acids: CASSEVSRVSRQPQHF. The CDR3 DNA reads TGTGCCAGCAGTGAAGTAAGCAGGGTGAGTAGGCAGCCCCAGCATTTT.

This clone came up once. The J gene is TRBJ2-7, the V gene TRBV19, with 7 bases identical to TRBD2. Germline V gives CDR1 LNHDA, CDR2 SQIVND (reference sequence). CDR3 size: 15 residues. V trimming: 7 bases; J trimming: 2 bases; junction bases outside the gene matches: 11. The CDR3 sequence is CASNRGSGAPYEQYF. The DNA of the CDR3 is TGTGCCAGTAACCGGGGGAGCGGGGCTCCCTACGAGCAGTACTTC. The whole variable domain, remainder taken from reference TRBV19 and TRBJ2-7, is DGGITQSPKYLFRKEGQNVTLSCEQNLNHDAMYWYRQDPGQGLRLIYYSQIVNDFQKGDIAEGYSVSREKKESFPLTVTSAQKNPTAFYLCASNRGSGAPYEQYFGPGTRLTVT.

This sequence joins TRBV3-1 (or the pseudogene TRBV3-2) and TRBJ2-3; D possibly corresponds to TRBD1 (6 bases). The J call may be mistaken, given a closer DNA end match to TRBJ1-5. Germline V gene lookup returns CDR1 LGHDT and CDR2 YNNKEL (reference sequence). The CDR3 consists of 15 residues. The CDR3 coding sequence is TGTGCCAGCAGCCAAGGAGTAGCGGGGGGGCCGGCCCAGCATTTT. Translation: CASSQGVAGGPAQHF.

This clone was picked up one time. V usage is TRBV28 and J usage is TRBJ2-1, with TRBD2 matching over 9 bases. This CDR3 contains 17 residues. Germline CDR1 MDHEN, CDR2 SYDVKM. With V trimmed by 5 bases and J by 3 bases, 11 bases remained unmatched. CDR3 sequence: CASSHLAGSGGYNEQFF. The CDR3 DNA follows: TGTGCCAGCAGTCACTTGGCCGGTAGCGGGGGCTACAATGAGCAGTTCTTC.

The chain has TRBV29-1 and TRBJ2-3; TRBD2 might be the D (6 bases). There are 14 residues in the CDR3. Trimming removed 5 bases at V and 7 bases at J, with 19 bases between. Germline V gene lookup returns CDR1 SQVTM and CDR2 ANQGSEA. Written as DNA, the CDR3 is TGCAGCGTTCGGGGCGGGACCCCAGGAAATACGCAGTATTTT. Amino acids: CSVRGGTPGNTQYF.

The chain has TRBV15 and TRBJ1-3, with D hard to call. The V and J ends lost 1 base and 0 bases respectively, with 7 bases between them. This CDR3 contains 15 residues. Germline lookup yields CDR1 LNHNV and CDR2 YYDKDF (reference sequence). CDR3 in DNA: TGTGCCACCAGCAGAGGGGGAGACTCTGGAAACACCATATATTTT. Amino acid sequence: CATSRGGDSGNTIYF. The complete variable domain, with remaining parts taken from reference TRBV15 and TRBJ1-3, reads DAMVIQNPRYQVTQFGKPVTLSCSQTLNHNVMYWYQQKSSQAPKLLFHYYDKDFNNEADTPDNFQSRRPNTSFCFLDIRSPGLGDTAMYLCATSRGGDSGNTIYFGEGSWLTVV.

The chain links TRBV9 to TRBJ2-2; the match to TRBD2 covers 7 bases. The CDR3 loop spans 17 amino acids. Germline assignment: CDR1 SGDLS and CDR2 YYNGEE. After removal of 4 bases from V and 0 bases from J, the junction contained 9 bases not matched to a gene. CDR3 DNA sequence: TGTGCCAGCAGCTACGGCCCGGGACTATCGAACACCGGGGAGCTGTTTTTT. This codes for CASSYGPGLSNTGELFF.

This clone was detected only a few times. This chain uses TRBV28 with TRBJ1-5; D gene ambiguous. V was pared by 3 bases and J by 3 bases, with 6 bases between. The germline gives CDR1 MDHEN, CDR2 SYDVKM. This CDR3 region has 13 residues. The CDR3 bases are TGTGCCAGCAGTTTGAACATCAATCAGCCCCAGCATTTT. Translation: CASSLNINQPQHF. The full variable domain, with the rest looked up from reference TRBV28 and TRBJ1-5, is DVKVTQSSRYLVKRTGEKVFLECVQDMDHENMFWYRQDPGLGLRLIYFSYDVKMKEKGDIPEGYSVSREKKERFSLILESASTNQTSMYLCASSLNINQPQHFGDGTRLSIL.

This clone has only a few counts. V usage is TRBV7-2 and J usage is TRBJ1-3, with TRBD1 identical over 7 bases. V lost 1 base and J lost 1; bases outside the gene matches: 4. The CDR3 has 16 amino acids. Germline V gene sequence: CDR1 SGHTA, CDR2 FQGNSA. CDR3 sequence reads: CASSLGEQGSGNTIYF. The CDR3 DNA reads as TGTGCCAGCAGCTTAGGTGAACAGGGGTCTGGAAACACCATATATTTT.